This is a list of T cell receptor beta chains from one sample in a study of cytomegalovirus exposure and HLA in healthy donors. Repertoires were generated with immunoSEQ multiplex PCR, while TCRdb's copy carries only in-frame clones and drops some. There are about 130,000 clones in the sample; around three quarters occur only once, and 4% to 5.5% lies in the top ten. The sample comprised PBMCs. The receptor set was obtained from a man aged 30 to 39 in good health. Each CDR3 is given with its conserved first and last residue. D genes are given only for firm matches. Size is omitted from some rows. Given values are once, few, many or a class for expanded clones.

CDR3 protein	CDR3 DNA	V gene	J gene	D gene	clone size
CASSPRGNYQETQYF	TGTGCCAGCAGCCCTAGGGGGAACTACCAAGAGACCCAGTACTTC	TRBV7-8	TRBJ2-5	NA	once
CASSGGQNQPQHF	TGCGCCAGCAGCGGGGGACAGAATCAGCCCCAGCATTTT	TRBV5-1	TRBJ1-5	TRBD1	NA
CASSISRGTDTQYF	TGTGCCAGCAGCATTAGCCGGGGGACAGATACGCAGTATTTT	TRBV7-9	TRBJ2-3	NA	NA
CASSPPRGPLSGNTIYF	TGTGCCAGCAGTCCCCCCAGGGGGCCTCTCTCTGGAAACACCATATATTTT	TRBV28	TRBJ1-3	TRBD1	NA
CASSLSGMGGRGNTEAFF	TGTGCCAGCAGTTTATCCGGGATGGGGGGGCGAGGGAACACTGAAGCTTTCTTT	TRBV28	TRBJ1-1	NA	NA
CASSRTHRFFNYGYTF	TGCGCCAGCAGCCGCACACACAGATTTTTTAACTATGGCTACACCTTC	TRBV4-3	TRBJ1-2	NA	NA
CAWGAYYEQYF	TGTGCCTGGGGGGCGTACTACGAGCAGTACTTC	TRBV30	TRBJ2-7	NA	NA
CASSLRLAPYEQYF	TGTGCCAGCAGCCTGAGACTAGCCCCCTACGAGCAGTACTTC	TRBV11-3	TRBJ2-7	TRBD2	NA
CASRRQGGVNTEAFF	TGTGCCAGCAGGAGACAGGGGGGAGTGAACACTGAAGCTTTCTTT	TRBV6-5	TRBJ1-1	TRBD1	few
CASSFRQGAGETQYF	TGTGCCAGCAGTTTCAGACAGGGGGCAGGCGAGACCCAGTACTTC	TRBV27	TRBJ2-5	TRBD1	NA
CASSPMEGTEAFF	TGTGCCAGCTCACCTATGGAGGGCACTGAAGCTTTCTTT	TRBV18	TRBJ1-1	NA	NA
CASSDSAGTGGDTQYF	TGTGCCAGCAGTGACTCGGCAGGGACAGGGGGCGATACGCAGTATTTT	TRBV6-4	TRBJ2-3	TRBD1	few
CASTPRQGTIYEQYF	TGTGCCAGCACCCCTAGACAGGGGACTATCTACGAGCAGTACTTC	TRBV6-5	TRBJ2-7	NA	NA
CSARDLRSQHF	TGCAGTGCTAGAGATCTGAGGTCCCAGCATTTT	TRBV20-1	TRBJ1-5	NA	once
CASSPTSGDNEQFF	TGTGCCAGCTCACCGACTAGCGGGGATAATGAGCAGTTCTTC	TRBV18	TRBJ2-1	TRBD2	NA
CASSHGGSGREQYF	TGTGCCAGCAGCCACGGAGGTAGCGGGCGGGAGCAGTACTTC	TRBV6-5	TRBJ2-7	TRBD2	few
CASSPDRNQPQHF	TGTGCCAGCTCACCCGACAGGAATCAGCCCCAGCATTTT	TRBV18	TRBJ1-5	NA	NA
CASSSWTSGGPSYNEQFF	TGTGCCAGCAGTTCCTGGACTAGCGGGGGACCATCCTACAATGAGCAGTTCTTC	TRBV28	TRBJ2-1	TRBD2	NA
CAWSVLQGTRPMAFF	TGTGCCTGGAGTGTACTCCAGGGAACCAGACCCATGGCTTTCTTT	TRBV30	TRBJ1-1	NA	NA
CAIRTPGQGRDEQFF	TGTGCCATCAGAACCCCGGGACAGGGGCGCGATGAGCAGTTCTTC	TRBV10-3	TRBJ2-1	TRBD1	NA
CASSAGGAGKNIQYF	TGTGCCAGCAGCGCCGGGGGGGCGGGTAAAAACATTCAGTACTTC	TRBV7-6	TRBJ2-4	TRBD2	NA
CASSPPGGGATGELFF	TGTGCCAGCTCACCACCCGGGGGAGGAGCGACCGGGGAGCTGTTTTTT	TRBV18	TRBJ2-2	NA	NA
CASSSYWTGELFF	TGTGCCAGCAGCTCCTACTGGACCGGGGAGCTGTTTTTT	TRBV5-4	TRBJ2-2	NA	few